The T cell receptor beta chain under discussion was sequenced for a study of T cells in women clearing cervical HPV infection. General study points: It is unknown whether associations predate infection; no effector/memory or HPV-specific sorting. TRBV6-7 abundance was lower in cases than controls (around 0.11% versus 0.15%). CIN3+ cases had significantly higher TCR repertoire richness than controls, but evenness did not differ.

Concerning this clone itself: Its antigen remains unidentified. Read sequence stops 3 residues before the CDR3 end, and the germline J gene provides the missing end.

Each participant carried one incident cervical HPV16 infection only. Per germline, CDR1 LNHDA and CDR2 SQIVND (reference sequence). This CDR3 spans 15 amino acids. The ends were cut back, 7 bases at V and 2 bases at J, with 17 bases in the middle. Some clones are missing from TCRdb's copy, which holds only in-frame ones; the method was immunoSEQ multiplex PCR. This listing includes fewer than 25,000 clones. This TCR came from a woman between 18 and 70 years old with a cervical HPV16 infection that either progressed to CIN3+ or cleared (not recorded which). The chain couples TRBV19 to TRBJ2-5; TRBD2 is a possible D gene (5 bases). The material sequenced was blood buffy coat. The CDR3 DNA, read in part, is TGTGCCAGTAACCCAAGCGGACTGCCACAAGAGACC. Amino acid sequence: CASNPSGLPQET. The full-length CDR3 reads as CASNPSGLPQETQYF.